This TCR beta chain is drawn from a study of monozygotic twins with inflammatory bowel disease. TCRdb reprocessed the 5' RACE reads and stores each CDR3 protein as one record, lacking DNA. In total, the table holds around 450,000 distinct CDR3 sequences. Germline CDR1 SGHDN, CDR2 FVKESK. The CDR3 loop spans 18 amino acids. J is TRBJ2-7 and V is TRBV14; without DNA, the TCRdb call of TRBD1 cannot be checked. Specimen: blood. The origin of this receptor is a human donor with ulcerative colitis or Crohn's disease, or a healthy co-twin of an affected twin (not recorded which). CDR3 in amino acids: CASSRRDRGAFSRYEQYF.